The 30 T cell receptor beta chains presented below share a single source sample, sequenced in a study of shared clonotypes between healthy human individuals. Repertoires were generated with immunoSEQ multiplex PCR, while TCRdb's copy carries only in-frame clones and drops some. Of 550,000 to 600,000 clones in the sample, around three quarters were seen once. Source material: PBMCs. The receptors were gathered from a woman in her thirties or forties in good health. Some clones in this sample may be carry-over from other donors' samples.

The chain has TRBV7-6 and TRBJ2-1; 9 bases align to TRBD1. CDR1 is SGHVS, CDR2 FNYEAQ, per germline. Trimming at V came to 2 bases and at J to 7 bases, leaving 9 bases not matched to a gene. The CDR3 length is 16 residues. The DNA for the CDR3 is TGTGCCAGCAGCTTACGCACAGGGGGCGCTTCGAATGAGCAGTTCTTC. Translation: CASSLRTGGASNEQFF.

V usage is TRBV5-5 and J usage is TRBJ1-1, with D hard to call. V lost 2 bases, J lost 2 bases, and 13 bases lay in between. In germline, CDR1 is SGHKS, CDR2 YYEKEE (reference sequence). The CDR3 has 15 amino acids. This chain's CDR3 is CASSLTPDGNTEAFF. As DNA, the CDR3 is TGTGCCAGCAGCTTAACCCCCGACGGAAACACTGAAGCTTTCTTT.

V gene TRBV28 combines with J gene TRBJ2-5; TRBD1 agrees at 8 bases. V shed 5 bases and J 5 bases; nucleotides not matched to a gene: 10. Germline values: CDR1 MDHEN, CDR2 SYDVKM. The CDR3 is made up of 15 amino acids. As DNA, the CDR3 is TGTGCCAGCAGTACCTCCGGACAGGGCAGGGAGACCCAGTACTTC. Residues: CASSTSGQGRETQYF.

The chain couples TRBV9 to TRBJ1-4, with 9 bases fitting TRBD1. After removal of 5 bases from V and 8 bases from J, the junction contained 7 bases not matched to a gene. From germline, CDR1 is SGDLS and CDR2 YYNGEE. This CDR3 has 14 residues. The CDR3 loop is CASSGTGTEEKLFF. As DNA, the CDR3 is TGTGCCAGCAGTGGGACAGGGACGGAGGAAAAACTGTTTTTT.

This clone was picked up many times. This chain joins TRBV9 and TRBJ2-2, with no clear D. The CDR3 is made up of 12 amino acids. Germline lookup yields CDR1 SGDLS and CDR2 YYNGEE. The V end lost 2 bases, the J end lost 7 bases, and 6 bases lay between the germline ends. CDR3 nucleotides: TGTGCCAGCAGCGTTCTAGGCGGGGAGCTGTTTTTT. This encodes CASSVLGGELFF.

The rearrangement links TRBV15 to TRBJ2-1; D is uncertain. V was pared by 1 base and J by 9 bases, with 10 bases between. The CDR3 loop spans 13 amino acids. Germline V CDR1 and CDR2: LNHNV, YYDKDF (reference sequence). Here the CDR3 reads CATSRGESREQFF. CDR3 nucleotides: TGTGCCACCAGCAGAGGAGAGTCGCGTGAGCAGTTCTTC.

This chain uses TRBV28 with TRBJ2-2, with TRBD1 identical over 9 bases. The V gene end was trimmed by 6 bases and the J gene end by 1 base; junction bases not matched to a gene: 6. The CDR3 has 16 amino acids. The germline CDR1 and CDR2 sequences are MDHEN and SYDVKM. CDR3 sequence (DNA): TGTGCCAGCAGACCCGACAGGGGGGAGAACACCGGGGAGCTGTTTTTT. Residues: CASRPDRGENTGELFF.

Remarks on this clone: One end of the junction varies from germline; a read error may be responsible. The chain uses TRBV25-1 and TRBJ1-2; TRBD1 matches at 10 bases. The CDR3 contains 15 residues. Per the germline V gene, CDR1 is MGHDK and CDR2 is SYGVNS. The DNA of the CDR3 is TGTGCCAGCAGTGACATGACAGGGGGCTGGGGTGGCTGCACCTTC. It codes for CASSDMTGGWGGCTF.

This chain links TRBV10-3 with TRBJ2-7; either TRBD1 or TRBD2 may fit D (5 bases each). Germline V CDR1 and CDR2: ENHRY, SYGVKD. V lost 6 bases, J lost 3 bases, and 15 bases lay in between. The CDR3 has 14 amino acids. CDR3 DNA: TGTGCCATCAGAGCAGGGAGCCGAAGCTACGAGCAGTACTTC. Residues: CAIRAGSRSYEQYF.

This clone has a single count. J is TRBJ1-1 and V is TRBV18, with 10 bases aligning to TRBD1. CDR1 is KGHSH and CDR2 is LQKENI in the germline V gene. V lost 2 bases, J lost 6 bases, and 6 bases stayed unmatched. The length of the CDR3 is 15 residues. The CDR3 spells CASSPKTGGKSEAFF. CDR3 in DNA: TGTGCCAGCTCACCAAAGACAGGGGGCAAGTCTGAAGCTTTCTTT.

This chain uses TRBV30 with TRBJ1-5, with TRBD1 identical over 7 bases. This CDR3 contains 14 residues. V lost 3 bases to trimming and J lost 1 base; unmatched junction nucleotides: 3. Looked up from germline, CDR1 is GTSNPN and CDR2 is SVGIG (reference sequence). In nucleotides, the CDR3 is TGTGCCTGGAGGGGACAGACGAGCAATCAGCCCCAGCATTTT. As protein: CAWRGQTSNQPQHF.

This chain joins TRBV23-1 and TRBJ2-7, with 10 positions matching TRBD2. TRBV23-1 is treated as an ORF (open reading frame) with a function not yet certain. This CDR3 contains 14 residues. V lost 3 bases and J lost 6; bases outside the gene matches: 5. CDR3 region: CASSQLAGVAEQYF. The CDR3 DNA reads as TGCGCCAGCAGTCAGCTAGCGGGAGTAGCCGAGCAGTACTTC.

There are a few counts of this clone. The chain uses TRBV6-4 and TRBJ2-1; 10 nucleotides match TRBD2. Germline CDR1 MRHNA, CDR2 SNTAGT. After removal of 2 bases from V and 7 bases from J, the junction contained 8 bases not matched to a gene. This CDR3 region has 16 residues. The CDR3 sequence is CASSDTAGGMSNEQFF. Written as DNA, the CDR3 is TGTGCCAGCAGTGACACAGCGGGAGGGATGTCTAATGAGCAGTTCTTC.

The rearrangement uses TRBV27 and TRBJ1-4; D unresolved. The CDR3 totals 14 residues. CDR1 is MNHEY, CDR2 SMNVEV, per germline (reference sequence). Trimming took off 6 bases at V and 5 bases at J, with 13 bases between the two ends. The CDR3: CASRPPGANEKLFF. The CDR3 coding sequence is TGTGCCAGCAGACCTCCGGGAGCAAATGAAAAACTGTTTTTT. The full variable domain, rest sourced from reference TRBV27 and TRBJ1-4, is EAQVTQNPRYLITVTGKKLTVTCSQNMNHEYMSWYRQDPGLGLRQIYYSMNVEVTDKGDVPEGYKVSRKEKRNFPLILESPSPNQTSLYFCASRPPGANEKLFFGSGTQLSVL.

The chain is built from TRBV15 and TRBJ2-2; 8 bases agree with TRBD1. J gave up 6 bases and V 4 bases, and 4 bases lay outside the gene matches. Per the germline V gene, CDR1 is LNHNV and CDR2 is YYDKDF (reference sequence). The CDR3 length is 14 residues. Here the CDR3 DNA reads TGTGCCACCAGCACGGGACAGGATGCCGGGGAGCTGTTTTTT. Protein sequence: CATSTGQDAGELFF.

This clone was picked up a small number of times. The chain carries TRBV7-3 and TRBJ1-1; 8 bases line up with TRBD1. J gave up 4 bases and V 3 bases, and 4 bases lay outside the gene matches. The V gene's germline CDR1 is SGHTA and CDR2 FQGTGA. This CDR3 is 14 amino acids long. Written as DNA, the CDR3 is TGTGCCAGCAGCTTCCAAGGACAGGGCACTGAAGCTTTCTTT. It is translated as CASSFQGQGTEAFF.

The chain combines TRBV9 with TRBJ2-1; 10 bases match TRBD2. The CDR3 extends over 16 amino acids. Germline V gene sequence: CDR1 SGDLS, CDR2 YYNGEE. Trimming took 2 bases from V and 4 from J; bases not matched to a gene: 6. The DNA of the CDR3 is TGTGCCAGCAGCGTGTCTAGCGGGAGCGGATACAATGAGCAGTTCTTC. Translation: CASSVSSGSGYNEQFF.

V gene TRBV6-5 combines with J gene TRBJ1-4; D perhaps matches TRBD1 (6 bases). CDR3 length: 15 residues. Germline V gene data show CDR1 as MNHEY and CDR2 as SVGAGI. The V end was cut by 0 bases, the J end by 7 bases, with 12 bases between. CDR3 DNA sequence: TGTGCCAGCAGTTACTCGGGGGGCACGGGTGAAAAACTGTTTTTT. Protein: CASSYSGGTGEKLFF.

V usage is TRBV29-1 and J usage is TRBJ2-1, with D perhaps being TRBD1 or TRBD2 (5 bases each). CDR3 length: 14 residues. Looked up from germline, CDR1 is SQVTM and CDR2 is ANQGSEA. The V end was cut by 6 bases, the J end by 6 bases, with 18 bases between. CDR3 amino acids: CSVTGTGRINEQFF. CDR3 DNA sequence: TGCAGCGTAACCGGGACCGGACGGATCAATGAGCAGTTCTTC.

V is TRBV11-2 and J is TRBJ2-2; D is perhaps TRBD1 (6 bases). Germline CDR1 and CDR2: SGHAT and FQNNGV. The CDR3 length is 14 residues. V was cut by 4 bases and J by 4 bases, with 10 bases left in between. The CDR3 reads CASSYTGSTGELFF. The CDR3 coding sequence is TGTGCCAGCAGCTATACAGGGTCCACCGGGGAGCTGTTTTTT.

The CDR3 nucleotides are TGTGCCAGCAGTACACGGACGGATTCCTACGAGCAGTACTTC. Its translation is CASSTRTDSYEQYF. The rearrangement uses TRBV6-6 and TRBJ2-7, with D unresolved. CDR1 and CDR2 (germline): MNHNY, SVGAGI (reference sequence). The V end lost 5 bases, the J end lost 1 base, and 12 bases lay between the germline ends. The CDR3 runs 14 residues.

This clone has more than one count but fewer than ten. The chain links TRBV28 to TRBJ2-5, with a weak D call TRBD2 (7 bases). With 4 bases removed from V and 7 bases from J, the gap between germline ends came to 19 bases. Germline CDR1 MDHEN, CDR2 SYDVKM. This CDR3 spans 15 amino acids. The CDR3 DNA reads TGTGCCAGCAGTTCTTTGTTATGGGGAGGGGGGACCCAGTACTTC. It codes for CASSSLLWGGGTQYF. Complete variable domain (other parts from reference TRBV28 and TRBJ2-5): DVKVTQSSRYLVKRTGEKVFLECVQDMDHENMFWYRQDPGLGLRLIYFSYDVKMKEKGDIPEGYSVSREKKERFSLILESASTNQTSMYLCASSSLLWGGGTQYFGPGTRLLVL.

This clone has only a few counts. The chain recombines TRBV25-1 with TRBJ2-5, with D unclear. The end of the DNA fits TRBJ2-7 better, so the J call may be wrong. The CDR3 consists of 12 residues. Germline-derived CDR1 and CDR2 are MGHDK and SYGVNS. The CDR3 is CASSEYSHEQYF. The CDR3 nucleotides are TGTGCCAGCAGTGAATATAGCCACGAGCAGTACTTC.

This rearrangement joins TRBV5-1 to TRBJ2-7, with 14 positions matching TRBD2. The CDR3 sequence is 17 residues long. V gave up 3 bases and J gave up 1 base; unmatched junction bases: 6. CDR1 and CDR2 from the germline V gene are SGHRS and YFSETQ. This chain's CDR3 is CASSYGTSGSGSYEQYF. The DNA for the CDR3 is TGCGCCAGCAGCTACGGGACTAGCGGGAGCGGGTCCTACGAGCAGTACTTC.

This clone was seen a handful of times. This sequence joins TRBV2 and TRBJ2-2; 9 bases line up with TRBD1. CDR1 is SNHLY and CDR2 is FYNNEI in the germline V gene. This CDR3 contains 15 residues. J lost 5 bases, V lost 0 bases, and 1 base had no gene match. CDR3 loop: CASSEATGGTGELFF. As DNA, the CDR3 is TGTGCCAGCAGTGAAGCGACAGGGGGGACCGGGGAGCTGTTTTTT.

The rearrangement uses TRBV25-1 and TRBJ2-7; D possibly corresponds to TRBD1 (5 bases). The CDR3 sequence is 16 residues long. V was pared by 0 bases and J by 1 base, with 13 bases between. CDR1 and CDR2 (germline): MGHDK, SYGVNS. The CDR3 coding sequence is TGTGCCAGCAGTGAATACTCGGCAGGGCTATCCTACGAGCAGTACTTC. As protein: CASSEYSAGLSYEQYF.

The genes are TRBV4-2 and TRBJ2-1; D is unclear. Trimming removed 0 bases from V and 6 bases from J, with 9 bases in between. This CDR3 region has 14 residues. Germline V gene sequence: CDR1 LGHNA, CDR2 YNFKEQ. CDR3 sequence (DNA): TGTGCCAGCAGCCAAGATCTTTGGGGCAATGAGCAGTTCTTC. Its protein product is CASSQDLWGNEQFF.

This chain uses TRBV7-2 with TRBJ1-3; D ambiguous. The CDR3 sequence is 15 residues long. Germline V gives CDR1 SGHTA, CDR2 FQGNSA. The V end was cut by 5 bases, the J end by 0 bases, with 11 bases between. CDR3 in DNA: TGTGCCAGCAGCCCAGACCCCTACTCTGGAAACACCATATATTTT. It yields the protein CASSPDPYSGNTIYF.

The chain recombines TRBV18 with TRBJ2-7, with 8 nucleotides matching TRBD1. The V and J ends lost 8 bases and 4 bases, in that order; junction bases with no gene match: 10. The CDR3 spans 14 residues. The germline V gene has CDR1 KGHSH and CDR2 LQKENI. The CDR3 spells CASRPAQGAYEQYF. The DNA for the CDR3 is TGTGCCAGCCGCCCGGCTCAGGGGGCATACGAGCAGTACTTC.

The chain's CDR3 is CASRQGAGNYGYTF. The CDR3 DNA reads as TGTGCCAGCCGACAGGGGGCTGGGAACTATGGCTACACCTTC. The chain recombines TRBV19 with TRBJ1-2; 10 nucleotides line up with TRBD1. CDR1 is LNHDA, CDR2 SQIVND, per germline (reference sequence). This CDR3 is built from 14 residues. The ends lost 9 bases at V and 2 bases at J; junction bases unmatched: 6.